This TCR beta chain was found in a study of T-cell memory formation after mild COVID-19. MiXCR was run by TCRdb on the 5' RACE reads, yielding one entry per CDR3 protein. The data show 80,000 to 130,000 distinct CDR3 sequences, 11% seen once. The CDR3 is made up of 15 amino acids. Germline loops: CDR1 ENHRY, CDR2 SYGVKD. Germline trimming cut 4 bases from V and 1 base from J; bases unmatched to any gene: 6. The material sequenced was PBMCs or a T cell subset sorted from them (not recorded which). This clonotype was obtained from a man aged 18 to 29 who had mild COVID-19 (a few samples of this study predate the infection). Cell type and time point are not known. V gene TRBV10-3 combines with J gene TRBJ2-5; 7 bases match TRBD1. Here the CDR3 DNA reads TGTGCCATCAGTGGGGACAGCCTACTCCAAGAGACCCAGTACTTC. Translation gives CAISGDSLLQETQYF.